This TCR beta chain stems from a study of blood T cell repertoires in COVID-19. The overall study: PBMCs, B-cell-depleted T cells, or T cells provided the cDNA or gDNA that made up the material.

Original data processing: Amplifying reference gene primers gave estimates of nucleated cell counts. Sequencing used immunoSEQ multiplex PCR; TCRdb keeps in-frame clones, though not all of them. The V and J calls and clone size come from that table; D and trimming were worked out from the DNA. Among approximately 190,000 clones listed, about 82% were seen once. This clone was seen only a few times. The CDR3 is 14 residues long. The germline V gene has CDR1 LGHNA and CDR2 YNFKEQ. V was trimmed by 0 bases and J by 5 bases, leaving 8 bases between them. Sequencing was carried out using peripheral blood. The chain carries TRBV4-2 and TRBJ1-5, with D uncertain. This clonotype was sampled from a woman between 25 and 40 years old with acute or convalescent COVID-19. The CDR3 reads CASSQEISYQPQHF. The CDR3 DNA reads as TGTGCCAGCAGCCAAGAAATATCCTATCAGCCCCAGCATTTT.